The 4 T cell receptor beta chains given below trace back to one sample, sequenced in a study of shared clonotypes between healthy human individuals. TCRdb's copy holds only in-frame clones and misses some; the assay was immunoSEQ multiplex PCR. The sample includes around 83,000 clones, about 65% seen only once; the top ten take 51%. The sequenced sample consisted of memory CD8+ T cells sorted from blood. Subset noted: CD45RO+ cells pooled with CCR7-negative TemRA cells. These receptors came from a man aged 25-45 years in good health.

V gene TRBV5-8 combines with J gene TRBJ1-5; D remains unclear. Germline V gives CDR1 SGHTS, CDR2 YDEGEE. This CDR3 contains 15 residues. V shed 1 base and J shed 0 bases, with 8 bases lying between them. The CDR3 loop is CASSLWYDSNQPQHF. As DNA, the CDR3 is TGTGCCAGCAGCTTGTGGTACGATAGCAATCAGCCCCAGCATTTT.

This clone was recorded at least ten times. The chain recombines TRBV4-3 with TRBJ2-7, with 9 bases matching TRBD2. Germline V gene lookup returns CDR1 LGHNA and CDR2 YSLEER. The V gene end was trimmed by 3 bases and the J gene end by 5 bases; junction bases not matched to a gene: 11. The CDR3 length is 16 residues. CDR3 in amino acids: CASSQTLGSGSDEQYF. The CDR3 DNA reads as TGCGCCAGCAGCCAGACCTTGGGTAGCGGGAGCGACGAGCAGTACTTC.

The CDR3, as DNA: TGCGCCAGCAGCTTGTTAACGGGAGGGCCGGGGAATGAGCAGTTCTTC. As protein: CASSLLTGGPGNEQFF. The chain uses TRBV5-1 and TRBJ2-1; TRBD2 aligns across 8 bases. Germline CDR1 reads SGHRS; CDR2 reads YFSETQ. This CDR3 is built from 16 residues. V was pared by 1 base and J by 7 bases, with 10 bases of the junction left unmatched.

With respect to this clone: Other nucleotide sequences in the sample specify the same CDR3. The chain employs TRBV28 and TRBJ2-7; D is undetermined. CDR1 is MDHEN and CDR2 is SYDVKM in the germline V gene. Trimming took 3 bases from V and 4 from J, leaving 4 bases between them. This CDR3 has 11 residues. CDR3: CASSFYYEQYF. CDR3 coding DNA: TGTGCCAGCAGTTTCTATTACGAGCAGTACTTC.